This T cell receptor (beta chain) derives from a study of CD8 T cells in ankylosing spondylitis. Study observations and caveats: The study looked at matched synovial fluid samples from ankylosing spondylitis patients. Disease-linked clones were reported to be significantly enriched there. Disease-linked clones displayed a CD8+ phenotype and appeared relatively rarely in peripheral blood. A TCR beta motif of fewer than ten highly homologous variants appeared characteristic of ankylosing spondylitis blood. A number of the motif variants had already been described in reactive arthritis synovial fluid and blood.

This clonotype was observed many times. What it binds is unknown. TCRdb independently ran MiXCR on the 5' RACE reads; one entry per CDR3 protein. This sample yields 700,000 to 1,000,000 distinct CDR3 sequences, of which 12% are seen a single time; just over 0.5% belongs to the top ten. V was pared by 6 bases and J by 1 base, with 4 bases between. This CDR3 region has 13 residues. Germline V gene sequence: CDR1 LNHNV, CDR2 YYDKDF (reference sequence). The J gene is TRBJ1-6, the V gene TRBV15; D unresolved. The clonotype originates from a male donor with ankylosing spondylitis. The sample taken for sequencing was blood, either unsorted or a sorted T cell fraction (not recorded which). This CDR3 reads CATRESYNSPLHF. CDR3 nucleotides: TGTGCCACCAGGGAGTCCTATAATTCACCCCTCCACTTT.